This entry features one T cell receptor (beta chain) sequence. What antigen it recognizes has not been identified. No per-base quality is available; no much larger clone lies one base away. In total, fewer than 750 healthy bone marrow donors made up the cohort. All cohort members were sampled while nominally healthy, although unrecorded immune exposures were likely present. The donor was CMV seronegative and belonged to the group of over 350 seronegative cohort members. A peripheral blood sample was collected from each donor, and TCR beta sequencing was performed on peripheral blood mononuclear cells. Genomic DNA extraction from the blood cell samples was performed with the Qiagen DNeasy Blood Extraction Kit. Here V drops 3 bases and J drops 4 bases, and the junction holds 12 bases not matched to any gene. The CDR3 spans 17 residues, from the cysteine through the phenylalanine. Of all the DNA, just the CDR3 is kept, 51 bases in frame from base 1. Looking up the germline V gene yields CDR1 SNHLY and CDR2 FYNNEI.

The data are from a study of cytomegalovirus exposure and HLA in healthy donors (dated by TCRdb to the late 2010s). Study-level background: An earlier analysis of roughly 630 of the donors reported 250 to 350 Gb of sequence data and around 120 million unique TCR beta sequences from about 179 million T cells. Approximately 310 gigabases of sequencing data and 70 million to 85 million unique TCR sequences were included in an early release covering roughly 600 HLA-typed donors. The genetic ancestry cluster associated with self-reported Caucasian donors included approximately 85% of the 398 genotyped donors. The study was designed to test whether signatures of past pathogen exposure could be identified by cataloging public T cell receptors. The study used immunosequencing to profile the T cell repertoires of approximately 650 subjects and linked those repertoires to cytomegalovirus serostatus. Along with the approximately 650-subject first cohort, a separate validation cohort of some 130 different subjects was used. To predict cytomegalovirus infection status, the study combined high-throughput TCR immunosequencing, statistical association of individual TCRs with disease status, and machine learning. To study patterns of TCR occurrence, a later analysis re-analyzed previously published TCR beta repertoires from 666 donors and added high-resolution HLA genotyping. In the later analysis, no new phenotypic data were used to find candidate immune exposures; instead, reliance was placed on TCR beta sequences and their occurrence across donors. An earlier analysis of approximately 500 of the donors applied high-throughput TCR beta sequencing to assess whether each TCR beta V gene segment acted as functional or pseudogenic. Donor age, sex, ethnicity and CMV serostatus were collected together with the repertoire data. A later genetic analysis took genome-wide SNP genotypes for about 55% of the 666 donors and used that subset as a discovery cohort. All discovery cohort repertoires had been generated using a single sequencing platform. HLA typing covered class I and class II loci at four-digit resolution. The number of typed donors differed by locus: about 629-630 for A, B, C, DRB1 and DQB1; about 520 for DQA1; 606 for DPA1; and 400 to 480 for DPB1. Roughly 5 DR-DQ haplotypes were handled as single units for association and clustering, since linkage in the cohort was strong. Across about 370 genotyped donors of the cohort, an average of about 240,000 unique TCR beta nucleotide sequences per donor were sequenced, and roughly 20% of those sequences were non-productive. The paper as a whole reports these results and caveats: V-gene and J-gene trimming of TCR beta chains was associated with a missense DCLRE1C variant in a later genetic analysis, and the association was replicated in an independent cohort. Specific HLA alleles were associated with 15,000 to 20,000 TCR beta sequences at a false discovery rate of 0.05 in a later analysis. In a later analysis, TCR association rates were found to vary across HLA loci, with the most associated TCRs seen for DRB1 alleles and the fewest for HLA-C alleles. Compared with equally common non-associated chains, HLA-associated TCR beta chains in a later analysis were more clonally expanded and had lower generation probabilities. A few of the identified cytomegalovirus-associated TCR beta chains were confirmed in vitro to be specific for cytomegalovirus antigens. Several of the top co-occurrence clusters appeared to be linked to parvovirus B19, influenza, CMV and Epstein-Barr virus, according to a later analysis. Strong co-occurrence of HLA alleles, especially DR and DQ, made assigning TCR associations to individual alleles difficult. The sequencing pipeline was judged likely to have produced a cluster of highly shared sequence variants as a technical artifact. Presence/absence analyses assumed roughly uniform sequencing depth across donors, an assumption that may not hold. In an earlier analysis of 587 of the donors, most TCR beta V segments were observed in productive rearrangements about 87% or about 30% of the time, broadly matching IMGT annotations. This cohort had only TCR beta chains sequenced, and the lack of alpha or paired-chain data limited which features could be detected. CMV serostatus was the only immune exposure information available for the cohort. In a later analysis, most CMV-associated TCR beta chains were found to appear HLA-restricted, with HLA associations seemingly driven largely by CMV exposure. The earlier analysis of nearly 600 of the donors excluded some 15 rarely observed V segments, including chromosome 9 orphons, because counts were too low. According to a later genetic analysis, donors in an Asian-associated ancestry cluster had fewer N-insertions in productive TCRs than the roughly 700-donor mean. A further reported finding was that TCR beta sequences accurately predicted the HLA-A and HLA-B alleles for most subjects in the first cohort. Some IMGT-functional V segments, including TRBV6-2 and TRBV6-3, could not be distinguished by the 87-base-pair reads and were therefore excluded. Most TCR sequences were observed very rarely across donors, whereas some public TCRs were present in many individuals. In the study, around 150 TCR beta chains were listed as associated with cytomegalovirus. Correlated functional status among segregating V segments might reflect linkage disequilibrium, but an unknown experimental factor could not be ruled out. HLA typing was unavailable for some donors at each locus, so association tests used only the typed subset. Cytomegalovirus status was reported to be diagnosed by the classifier with high specificity and sensitivity in both the original and validation cohorts. The authors suggested that the approach could potentially be extended to other disease states and immunological phenotypes.

The receptor library was made with the immunoSEQ multiplex PCR assay. The multiplex PCR relied on a mix of 60 forward primers for TCR Vbeta segments and 13 reverse primers for TCR Jbeta segments. The CDR3 region of rearranged TCR beta genes was amplified from genomic DNA with a multiplex PCR assay. On the Illumina HiSeq System, the amplified TCR beta libraries were sequenced as 87-base-pair reads. In the original analysis: In a later analysis, roughly 80 million unique TCR beta chains were counted across the approximately 670 repertoires, and roughly 11 million of these chains were shared by at least two donors. A nearest-neighbor algorithm error-corrected the raw reads and collapsed the reads into unique sequences, merging closely related sequences to remove PCR and sequencing errors. Alignment of CDR3 sequences to IMGT reference sequences was used to assign V, D and J gene segments. For a sequence to be retained, a match of at least six nucleotides was required to both a V gene segment and a J gene segment. Rearrangements were classified as productive when the CDR3 lacked stop codons and remained in frame with V and J, and all other rearrangements were classified as non-productive. Following IMGT convention, CDR3 was defined as the stretch from the second conserved V-encoded cysteine to the conserved J-encoded phenylalanine. The earlier analysis of 500 to 650 of the donors excluded any sequence lacking an unambiguous match to a single V gene segment. In an earlier analysis of a few hundred of the donors, a V segment was called functional when productive rearrangements were above 56.7%, and segregating when the standard deviation between donors exceeded 5%. A statistical classification framework was built for diagnosing cytomegalovirus status from the catalog of TCR beta chain sequences. A later analysis assigned V and J genes by comparing TCR nucleotide sequences with IMGT/GENE-DB human TR gene sequences. The TCRdist pipeline was used in a later analysis to assign CDR3 sequences and most-parsimonious VDJ recombination scenarios. In a later analysis, every TCR beta chain was defined by the combination of its CDR3 amino acid sequence and its V-gene family, and reads without a unique V-gene family were dropped. A later analysis removed over 500 highly shared, low-generation-probability nucleotide sequences to deal with suspected cross-contamination and a sequencing artifact. A later analysis calculated a clonal expansion index for each public chain from normalized within-repertoire ranks of inferred template counts. In a later analysis, generation probabilities were computed using a VDJ recombination model fitted to out-of-frame rearrangements, and the results were checked against IGoR. Hypergeometric tests were used in a later analysis to score TCR-TCR, TCR-HLA and TCR-CMV co-occurrence, with a repertoire-size bias correction applied to the TCR pairs. To estimate false discovery rates, a later analysis permuted the HLA or CMV assignments 20 times. In a later analysis, co-occurring TCRs were grouped using DBSCAN, and TCRdist sequence similarity was added for clustering within HLA-allele-positive subsets. Co-occurrence clustering excluded repertoires with fewer than 30,000 or more than 120,000 public chains, plus five with anomalous nucleotide sharing. TCRdb stores this immuneACCESS table with in-frame sequences only. Part of the clones is absent; in the studies checked, under half of the shortfall reflects unresolved V genes, and no reason is known for the rest. From that table come the V and J calls and clone size; the DNA was used to work out D and trimming. For this sample there are 200,000 to 250,000 clones; 60% to 80% appear just once. The ten largest clones capture less than 2% of the sample.

The TCR sequence derives from a woman aged 25-40 years in good health and CMV-seronegative. In this chain, TRBV2 is recombined with TRBJ1-2; 9 junctional bases match TRBD1. The sample comprised PBMCs. For the CDR3, the sequence is CASSDPGQGRLGYGYTF. The DNA is TGTGCCAGCAGTGATCCCGGACAGGGGAGGTTAGGCTATGGCTACACCTTC.